This TCR beta chain was observed in a study of T cell repertoires in cytomegalovirus infection. Each CDR3 protein is one row after TCRdb ran MiXCR on the reads. The sample has roughly 570,000 distinct CDR3 sequences; about 40% are singletons. The length of the CDR3 is 16 residues. The V gene end was trimmed by 6 bases and the J gene end by 2 bases; junction bases not matched to a gene: 9. This clonotype was detected only a few times. Its specificity is unknown. This clonotype was sampled from a human donor in good health (CMV status not recorded). Some clones in this sample may be carry-over from other donors' samples. V gene TRBV12-3 or TRBV12-4 combines with J gene TRBJ2-5, with 10 nucleotides matching TRBD2. Sample: cultured PBMCs, taken from culture after CMV antigen stimulation. CDR3 in DNA: TGTGCCAGCAGCCGAACTAGCGGGACCGTTCAAGAGACCCAGTACTTC. Protein sequence: CASSRTSGTVQETQYF.